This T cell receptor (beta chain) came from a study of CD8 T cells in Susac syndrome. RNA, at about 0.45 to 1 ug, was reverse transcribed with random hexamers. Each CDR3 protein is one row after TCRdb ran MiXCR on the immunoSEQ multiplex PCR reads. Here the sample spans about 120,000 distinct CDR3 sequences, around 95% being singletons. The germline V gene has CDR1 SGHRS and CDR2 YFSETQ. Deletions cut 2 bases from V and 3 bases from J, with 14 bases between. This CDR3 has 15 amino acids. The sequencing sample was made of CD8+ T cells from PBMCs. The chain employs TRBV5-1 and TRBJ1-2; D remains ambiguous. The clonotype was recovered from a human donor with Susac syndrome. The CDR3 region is CASSFSPVRDYGYTF. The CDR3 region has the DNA TGCGCCAGCAGCTTCTCCCCGGTTCGCGACTATGGCTACACCTTC.